Below are 14 T cell receptor beta chains sequenced from a single sample in a study of blood T cell repertoires in COVID-19. Only in-frame clones appear in the TCRdb table, and some are missing; sequencing was by immunoSEQ multiplex PCR. Of approximately 140,000 clones in the sample, more than 75% were seen once. What was sequenced was peripheral blood. Receptor source: a man in his 60s with active or convalescent COVID-19.

The chain couples TRBV5-4 to TRBJ1-1; possible D gene TRBD1, 5 bases. V was clipped by 4 bases and J by 4 bases, with 11 bases between them. The CDR3 length is 13 residues. CDR1 is SGHNT and CDR2 is YYREEE in the germline V gene (reference sequence). The CDR3 is CASSKQVGTEAFF. In DNA, the CDR3 is TGTGCCAGCAGCAAACAGGTGGGCACTGAAGCTTTCTTT.

This clone was found a few times. The chain couples TRBV11-2 to TRBJ2-2; no firm D call. This CDR3 is built from 14 residues. Trimming took off 2 bases at V and 4 bases at J, with 8 bases between the two ends. Germline V CDR1 and CDR2: SGHAT, FQNNGV. CDR3 in amino acids: CASSLIVSTGELFF. In nucleotides, the CDR3 is TGTGCCAGCAGCTTAATAGTGAGCACCGGGGAGCTGTTTTTT.

This chain connects TRBV5-1 to TRBJ2-7; possible D gene TRBD2, 5 bases. Germline loops: CDR1 SGHRS, CDR2 YFSETQ. The V gene lost 0 bases and the J gene lost 2 bases, with 15 bases spanning the gap. The CDR3 spans 16 residues. The DNA for the CDR3 is TGCGCCAGCAGCTTGGCCGGACGGGATCTAGCCTACGAGCAGTACTTC. As protein: CASSLAGRDLAYEQYF.

CDR3 protein: CASSPSGNVDTIYF. CDR3 coding DNA: TGTGCCAGCAGCCCATCGGGAAATGTAGACACCATATATTTT. J is TRBJ1-3 and V is TRBV5-5; D is unresolved. The germline V gene has CDR1 SGHKS and CDR2 YYEKEE (reference sequence). Trimming took off 4 bases at V and 8 bases at J, with 16 bases between the two ends. CDR3 length: 14 amino acids. Together with reference TRBV5-5 and TRBJ1-3, the CDR3 gives the full variable domain: DAGVTQSPTHLIKTRGQQVTLRCSPISGHKSVSWYQQVLGQGPQFIFQYYEKEERGRGNFPDRFSARQFPNYSSELNVNALLLGDSALYLCASSPSGNVDTIYFGEGSWLTVV.

This chain joins TRBV6-5 and TRBJ2-1; a weak D match, TRBD2 (5 bases). This CDR3 is built from 12 residues. Trimming stripped 9 bases from V and 7 bases from J, with 13 bases between. CDR1 is MNHEY, CDR2 SVGAGI, per germline. CDR3 bases: TGTGCCAGTTTTGAGGGCTGGAATGAGCAGTTCTTC. Encoded protein: CASFEGWNEQFF.

The V and J genes are TRBV5-6 and TRBJ1-1; D is ambiguous. The V end was cut by 1 base, the J end by 5 bases, with 6 bases between. CDR3 length: 12 amino acids. CDR1 SGHDT and CDR2 YYEEEE come from the germline V gene. The CDR3 sequence is CASSLYTTEAFF. DNA for the CDR3: TGTGCCAGCAGCTTGTATACAACTGAAGCTTTCTTT.

This clone was picked up a small number of times. V gene TRBV20-1 combines with J gene TRBJ2-1, with 9 bases matching TRBD2. V dropped 3 bases and J dropped 7; count of bases not matched to a gene: 16. Germline V CDR1 and CDR2: DFQATT, SNEGSKA (reference sequence). The CDR3 is 17 residues long. The CDR3 loop reads CSASFWASGTSPNEQFF. The CDR3 DNA is TGCAGTGCTAGTTTTTGGGCTAGCGGGACTTCCCCTAATGAGCAGTTCTTC.

V is TRBV5-4 and J is TRBJ2-3; 7 nucleotides match TRBD2. V dropped 4 bases and J dropped 2; count of bases not matched to a gene: 10. This CDR3 contains 16 residues. Germline CDR1 reads SGHNT; CDR2 reads YYREEE (reference sequence). The CDR3 spells CASSLKLLAATDTQYF. Here the CDR3 DNA reads TGTGCCAGCAGCCTCAAATTGCTAGCGGCCACAGATACGCAGTATTTT.

V and J are TRBV14 and TRBJ1-1; TRBD1 aligns across 7 bases. Germline V CDR1 and CDR2: SGHDN, FVKESK. This CDR3 contains 15 residues. V trimming: 2 bases; J trimming: 2 bases; junction bases outside the gene matches: 5. CDR3: CASSQRGQRNTEAFF. As DNA, the CDR3 is TGTGCCAGCAGCCAAAGGGGACAGCGAAACACTGAAGCTTTCTTT.

V is TRBV28 and J is TRBJ2-4; D gene ambiguous. This CDR3 is 11 amino acids long. Germline V CDR1 and CDR2: MDHEN, SYDVKM. The V gene lost 2 bases and the J gene lost 8 bases, with 4 bases spanning the gap. The CDR3 coding sequence is TGTGCCAGCAGTTTAACGGACATTCAGTACTTC. This encodes CASSLTDIQYF. Together with reference TRBV28 and TRBJ2-4, the CDR3 gives the full variable domain: DVKVTQSSRYLVKRTGEKVFLECVQDMDHENMFWYRQDPGLGLRLIYFSYDVKMKEKGDIPEGYSVSREKKERFSLILESASTNQTSMYLCASSLTDIQYFGAGTRLSVL.

The chain couples TRBV7-2 to TRBJ2-7, with 7 bases lining up with TRBD2. The CDR3 sequence is 15 residues long. Looked up from germline, CDR1 is SGHTA and CDR2 is FQGNSA. V lost 4 bases to trimming and J lost 4 bases; unmatched junction nucleotides: 10. The CDR3 coding sequence is TGTGCCAGCAGCTCCGGGACTACCCTAGGGTACGAGCAGTACTTC. Amino acid sequence: CASSSGTTLGYEQYF. Combining the CDR3 with reference TRBV7-2 and TRBJ2-7 gives the whole variable domain GAGVSQSPSNKVTEKGKDVELRCDPISGHTALYWYRQSLGQGLEFLIYFQGNSAPDKSGLPSDRFSAERTGGSVSTLTIQRTQQEDSAVYLCASSSGTTLGYEQYFGPGTRLTVT.

The sample holds one count of this clone. V and J are TRBV29-1 and TRBJ2-7, with D perhaps matching TRBD2 (6 bases). V was cut by 1 base and J by 6 bases, with 10 bases left in between. The CDR3 is 12 amino acids. Germline CDR1 is SQVTM and CDR2 is ANQGSEA. CDR3 amino acids: CSVEGGDPEQYF. In DNA form, the CDR3 reads TGCAGCGTTGAAGGGGGGGACCCCGAGCAGTACTTC.

The chain carries TRBV12-3 or TRBV12-4 and TRBJ2-7; the match to TRBD1 covers 10 bases. V was pared by 6 bases and J by 5 bases, with 4 bases of the junction left unmatched. The CDR3 contains 13 residues. CDR3 sequence (DNA): TGTGCCAGCAGCCGGACAGGGGGTAACGAGCAGTACTTC. Its translation: CASSRTGGNEQYF.

The rearrangement links TRBV5-6 to TRBJ1-5; 7 positions match TRBD1. V dropped 4 bases and J dropped 3; count of bases not matched to a gene: 7. Germline CDR1 and CDR2: SGHDT and YYEEEE. The CDR3 extends over 15 amino acids. The CDR3 region has the DNA TGTGCCAGCAGCAAGATGACAGGGTACAATCAGCCCCAGCATTTT. Residues: CASSKMTGYNQPQHF.